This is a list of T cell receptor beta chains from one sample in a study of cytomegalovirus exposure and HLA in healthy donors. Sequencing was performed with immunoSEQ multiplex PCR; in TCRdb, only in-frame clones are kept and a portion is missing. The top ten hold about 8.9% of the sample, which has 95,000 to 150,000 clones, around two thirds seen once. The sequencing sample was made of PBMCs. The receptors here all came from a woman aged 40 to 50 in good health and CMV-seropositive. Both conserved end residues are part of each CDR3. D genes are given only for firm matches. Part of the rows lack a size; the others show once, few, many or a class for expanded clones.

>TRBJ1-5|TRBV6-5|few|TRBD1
CASSSDRGLYQPQHF
TGTGCCAGCAGTTCGGACAGGGGGCTATATCAGCCCCAGCATTTT
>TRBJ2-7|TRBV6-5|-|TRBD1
CASSLRTGGSYEQYF
TGTGCCAGCAGTCTCAGGACAGGGGGATCCTACGAGCAGTACTTC
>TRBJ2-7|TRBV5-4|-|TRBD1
CASSLAGTGSHEQYF
TGTGCCAGCAGCTTGGCCGGGACAGGGAGTCACGAGCAGTACTTC
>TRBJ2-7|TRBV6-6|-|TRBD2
CASRDPGGSHEQYF
TGTGCCAGCAGGGACCCGGGGGGTAGCCACGAGCAGTACTTC
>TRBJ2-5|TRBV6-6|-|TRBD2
CASSRGLAGTQETQYF
TGTGCCAGCAGTCGAGGACTAGCGGGGACCCAAGAGACCCAGTACTTC
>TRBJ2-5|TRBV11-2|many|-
CASSLGGHPQETQYF
TGTGCCAGCAGCTTAGGGGGACACCCTCAAGAGACCCAGTACTTC
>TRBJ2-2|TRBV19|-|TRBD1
CGVRGGLTGELFF
TGTGGGGTGCGAGGGGGCCTTACCGGGGAGCTGTTTTTT
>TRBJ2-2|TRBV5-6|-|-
CASSLAGGIGELFF
TGTGCCAGCAGCTTGGCAGGGGGGATCGGGGAGCTGTTTTTT
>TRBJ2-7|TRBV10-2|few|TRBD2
CSCFAGGIGSTYEQYF
TGCTCATGCTTCGCGGGAGGGATCGGTTCAACCTACGAGCAGTACTTC
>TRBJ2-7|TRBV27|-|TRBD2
CASRSSGRAYEQYF
TGTGCCAGCAGATCTAGCGGGAGGGCCTACGAGCAGTACTTC
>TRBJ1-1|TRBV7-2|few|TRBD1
CASSPWDSLNTEAFF
TGTGCCAGCAGCCCGTGGGACAGCTTGAACACTGAAGCTTTCTTT
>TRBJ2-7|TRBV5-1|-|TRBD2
CASSLGLAGGTYEQYF
TGCGCCAGCAGCTTGGGGCTAGCGGGAGGAACCTACGAGCAGTACTTC